A selection of T cell receptor beta chains follows, all from one sample in a study of T-cell memory formation after mild COVID-19. Each CDR3 protein is one row after TCRdb ran MiXCR on the 5' RACE reads. The repertoire includes roughly 80,000 distinct CDR3 sequences, roughly 25% of them detected once, and roughly two fifths sits in the top ten. The sample was PBMCs or a T cell subset sorted from them (not recorded which). All receptors derive from a man between 18 and 29 years old who had mild COVID-19 (a few samples of this study predate the infection). Cell type and time point are not known. Each CDR3 is given with its conserved first and last residue. A D gene is named only where the DNA matches it firmly. The size entry is marked missing in some rows and otherwise reads once, few, many or a size class.

d_gene	v_gene	abundance	j_gene	CDR3aa	CDR3nt
NA	TRBV21-1	NA	TRBJ1-2	CASTSPGTGYGYTF	TGTGCCAGCACCAGCCCCGGGACAGGCTATGGCTACACCTTC
NA	TRBV11-1	NA	TRBJ1-1	CASSLHTDLNTEAFF	TGTGCCAGCAGCTTACACACGGACTTGAACACTGAAGCTTTCTTT
NA	TRBV4-2	NA	TRBJ1-3	CASSQAVVGSGNTIYF	TGTGCCAGCAGCCAAGCGGTGGTAGGGTCTGGAAACACCATATATTTT
NA	TRBV3-1	medium-sized	TRBJ2-3	CASSQLTWEGQGLAGSTDTQYF	TGTGCCAGCAGCCAACTAACTTGGGAGGGACAGGGCTTAGCGGGGTCCACAGATACGCAGTATTTT
TRBD1	TRBV4-1	NA	TRBJ1-1	CASSPWDRNTEAFF	TGCGCCAGCAGCCCCTGGGACAGGAACACTGAAGCTTTCTTT
TRBD1	TRBV7-6	few	TRBJ2-7	CASSSTDRGGHEQYF	TGTGCCAGCAGCTCCACCGACAGGGGCGGGCACGAGCAGTACTTC
NA	TRBV7-6	NA	TRBJ2-3	CASSLVVGGTDTQYF	TGTGCCAGCAGCTTGGTCGTTGGAGGCACAGATACGCAGTATTTT
TRBD1	TRBV6-2/TRBV6-3	NA	TRBJ1-1	CASRKTGGTEAFF	TGTGCCAGCAGAAAAACAGGGGGAACTGAAGCTTTCTTT
NA	TRBV11-2	NA	TRBJ1-2	CASSLTSYGYTF	TGTGCCAGCAGCTTAACTTCCTATGGCTACACCTTC
TRBD2	TRBV5-6	few	TRBJ2-1	CASSLETSPRHEQFF	TGTGCCAGCAGCTTGGAGACTAGCCCTCGACATGAGCAGTTCTTC
NA	TRBV9	NA	TRBJ2-2	CASSVGLGELFF	TGTGCCAGCAGCGTAGGTCTCGGGGAGCTGTTTTTT
NA	TRBV7-9	NA	TRBJ2-1	CASSLFNEQFF	TGTGCCAGCAGCCTTTTCAATGAGCAGTTCTTC
NA	TRBV2	few	TRBJ2-7	CASMRTELLYEQYF	TGTGCCAGCATGAGGACAGAGTTGCTCTACGAGCAGTACTTC
NA	TRBV7-8	NA	TRBJ2-3	CAIVSTPGEGTQYF	TGTGCCATCGTCAGTACCCCAGGGGAGGGTACGCAGTATTTT
TRBD1	TRBV27	NA	TRBJ1-5	CASSLGTGIDQPQHF	TGTGCCAGCAGTTTAGGGACAGGGATCGACCAGCCCCAGCATTTT
NA	TRBV7-3	NA	TRBJ2-2	CASSPGTGELFF	TGTGCCAGCAGCCCCGGGACCGGGGAGCTGTTTTTT
TRBD2	TRBV14	NA	TRBJ2-3	CASSQAALAGARGDTQYF	TGTGCCAGCAGCCAAGCCGCGCTAGCGGGCGCCAGAGGAGATACGCAGTATTTT